What follows are 5 T cell receptor beta chains derived from one specimen sequenced in a study of T cells after yellow fever vaccination. TCRdb called the 5' RACE reads again in MiXCR, with one record for every CDR3 protein. The sample has 100,000 to 150,000 distinct CDR3 sequences; 7.2% are singletons. Sequences were derived from CD4+ T cells sorted from PBMCs, sampled around 45 days after the first yellow fever vaccination. Every receptor here comes from a young man who received the YFV17D yellow fever vaccine.

This clonotype was counted many times. The rearrangement links TRBV20-1 to TRBJ1-5; 8 bases map to TRBD1. Germline V CDR1 and CDR2: DFQATT, SNEGSKA (reference sequence). V trimming: 2 bases; J trimming: 3 bases; junction bases outside the gene matches: 12. CDR3 length equals 17 residues. The CDR3 region has the DNA TGCAGTGCTAGACGATTAGGACAGGGCCCTTCCAATCAGCCCCAGCATTTT. Its translation: CSARRLGQGPSNQPQHF.

The sample holds many counts of this clonotype. The chain carries TRBV11-2 and TRBJ2-7, with unresolved D. There are 13 residues in the CDR3. Germline V gene lookup returns CDR1 SGHAT and CDR2 FQNNGV. V lost 3 bases and J lost 6, with 12 bases in between. The CDR3 nucleotides read TGTGCCAGCAGCTTCTTTAGGGTGTCCGAGCAGTACTTC. Its translation: CASSFFRVSEQYF.

This clonotype appeared many times. This chain links TRBV20-1 with TRBJ2-7, with TRBD2 identical over 11 bases. Germline V lookup: CDR1 DFQATT, CDR2 SNEGSKA (reference sequence). The CDR3 is made up of 15 amino acids. The V gene end was trimmed by 3 bases and the J gene end by 3 bases; junction bases not matched to a gene: 7. The CDR3 sequence: CSARITSGGRYEQYV. In nucleotides, the CDR3 is TGCAGTGCTAGGATTACTAGCGGGGGTCGCTACGAGCAGTACGTC.

This clonotype was observed many times. In DNA form, the CDR3 reads TGCAGCGTAAACCAGGGAAACACCATATATTTT. Translating gives CSVNQGNTIYF. The chain recombines TRBV29-1 with TRBJ1-3; no clear D. CDR1 and CDR2 from the germline V gene are SQVTM and ANQGSEA. The CDR3 totals 11 residues. Trimming pared 6 bases from V and 4 bases from J, leaving 7 bases between.

This clonotype appeared a few times. This rearrangement joins TRBV7-9 to TRBJ1-1; D ambiguous. CDR3 size: 17 residues. V was shortened by 3 bases and J by 1 base, with 18 bases between the two germline ends. Germline V gene data show CDR1 as SEHNR and CDR2 as FQNEAQ (reference sequence). Here the CDR3 reads CASSFDRANLRNTEAFF. The CDR3, as DNA: TGTGCCAGCAGCTTCGACCGGGCCAATTTGCGGAACACTGAAGCTTTCTTT.